Below are 19 T cell receptor beta chains sequenced from a single sample in a study of CD8 T cells in Susac syndrome. The authors reverse transcribed roughly 0.5 to 1 ug RNA with random hexamers. TCRdb itself ran the immunoSEQ multiplex PCR reads through MiXCR, one entry per CDR3 protein. This table has about 300,000 distinct CDR3 sequences, approximately 85% appearing once. Sample: CD8+ T cells from PBMCs. The receptors derive from a human donor with multiple sclerosis.

V is TRBV29-1 and J is TRBJ2-1; 9 bases line up with TRBD2. The junction had 9 bases not matched to a gene; V was cut back by 7 bases and J by 5 bases. Germline CDR1 SQVTM, CDR2 ANQGSEA. The length of the CDR3 is 14 residues. CDR3 DNA: TGCAGCGCCGTCGGACTAGCGCTAGACAATGAGCAGTTCTTC. Protein product: CSAVGLALDNEQFF.

Only a few counts were recorded for this clonotype. This CDR3 reads CASSPGSGSGNQPQHF. DNA for the CDR3: TGTGCCAGCAGCCCGGGGTCGGGGTCTGGCAATCAGCCCCAGCATTTT. This chain links TRBV5-8 with TRBJ1-5; D is undetermined. There are 16 residues in the CDR3. V lost 4 bases and J 2 bases, leaving 16 bases between the germline ends. The V gene's germline CDR1 is SGHTS and CDR2 YDEGEE.

The CDR3 DNA reads as TGTGCCACCCACGGGCTGGCGGGAGGGGGCGATGAGCAGTTCTTC. Its protein is CATHGLAGGGDEQFF. V is TRBV10-3 and J is TRBJ2-1; 9 positions agree with TRBD2. The V and J ends lost 10 bases and 8 bases, in that order; junction bases with no gene match: 15. This CDR3 spans 15 amino acids. Germline V gene data show CDR1 as ENHRY and CDR2 as SYGVKD.

The chain combines TRBV9 with TRBJ2-2; no reliable D call. V shed 0 bases and J shed 5 bases, with 8 bases lying between them. The CDR3 runs to 14 residues. Germline V gene data show CDR1 as SGDLS and CDR2 as YYNGEE. The CDR3 DNA is TGTGCCAGCAGCGTAGGAGGCTTAACCGGGGAGCTGTTTTTT. Protein sequence: CASSVGGLTGELFF.

In this sample, this clonotype turned up a few times. The chain combines TRBV19 with TRBJ2-1; 11 bases align to TRBD2. The CDR3 contains 13 residues. Germline CDR1 and CDR2: LNHDA and SQIVND (reference sequence). V was clipped by 8 bases and J by 4 bases; unmatched bases: 1. The CDR3 here is CASSSGGYNEQFF. The CDR3 coding sequence is TGTGCCAGTTCTAGCGGGGGGTACAATGAGCAGTTCTTC.

The rearrangement uses TRBV5-6 and TRBJ2-1, with 7 bases aligning to TRBD1. V gave up 4 bases and J gave up 0 bases; unmatched junction bases: 7. The CDR3 consists of 16 residues. Germline V gene data show CDR1 as SGHDT and CDR2 as YYEEEE. CDR3 in DNA: TGTGCCAGCAGCCCCGTGGACAGGAGCTCCTACAATGAGCAGTTCTTC. This codes for CASSPVDRSSYNEQFF.

CDR3 sequence: CASSRVADEQFF. The CDR3 DNA is TGTGCGTCCAGCCGGGTCGCCGATGAGCAGTTCTTC. The chain is built from TRBV2 and TRBJ2-1; D remains ambiguous. Germline V gene sequence: CDR1 SNHLY, CDR2 FYNNEI. This CDR3 has 12 residues. The full variable domain, with the rest looked up from reference TRBV2 and TRBJ2-1, is EPEVTQTPSHQVTQMGQEVILRCVPISNHLYFYWYRQILGQKVEFLVSFYNNEISEKSEIFDDQFSVERPDGSNFTLKIRSTKLEDSAMYFCASSRVADEQFFGPGTRLTVL.

The chain couples TRBV6-5 to TRBJ1-1; perhaps TRBD1 as D (5 bases). This CDR3 region has 15 residues. Trimming cost V 7 bases and J 1 base, with 16 bases left between them. CDR1 MNHEY and CDR2 SVGAGI come from the germline V gene. Here the CDR3 DNA reads TGTGCCAGCACTTCCGGGGGGATGGGGAACACTGAAGCTTTCTTT. This translates into CASTSGGMGNTEAFF.

The chain is built from TRBV5-1 and TRBJ2-2; the D is unclear. Germline assignment: CDR1 SGHRS and CDR2 YFSETQ. CDR3 length: 13 amino acids. The V and J ends lost 4 bases and 7 bases respectively, with 11 bases between them. The CDR3 DNA is TGCGCCAGCAGCCCCCCACTGGACGGGGAGCTGTTTTTT. It codes for CASSPPLDGELFF.

CDR3 coding DNA: TGTGCCAGCAGTTCGGTCGGACTAGCGGGGGAGCTGTTTTTT. Residues: CASSSVGLAGELFF. The chain has TRBV28 and TRBJ2-2, with TRBD2 matching over 9 bases. The CDR3 spans 14 residues. The ends lost 4 bases at V and 8 bases at J; junction bases unmatched: 5. Germline CDR1 reads MDHEN; CDR2 reads SYDVKM.

V usage is TRBV28 and J usage is TRBJ2-7; maybe TRBD2 (5 bases). Germline CDR1 and CDR2: MDHEN and SYDVKM. V was trimmed by 7 bases and J by 2 bases, leaving 18 bases between them. There are 15 residues in the CDR3. CDR3 region: CASTELSGNTYEQYF. The CDR3 region has the DNA TGTGCCAGCACCGAATTATCGGGGAACACCTACGAGCAGTACTTC.

The DNA of the CDR3 is TGTGCCAGCATTCACGAAATGGGTGGCTACACCTTC. Amino acids: CASIHEMGGYTF. The J gene is TRBJ1-2, the V gene TRBV12-3 or TRBV12-4; D not certain. V was cut by 7 bases and J by 7 bases, with 13 bases left in between. The CDR3 has 12 amino acids.

This clonotype was found a few times. V gene TRBV4-1 combines with J gene TRBJ2-2; D call uncertain. Trimming shortened V by 3 bases and J by 7 bases, and 12 bases separated the two germline ends. Germline V gene data show CDR1 as MGHRA and CDR2 as YSYEKL. This CDR3 comprises 14 residues. CDR3 loop: CASSHGSGGGELFF. DNA of the CDR3: TGCGCCAGCAGCCACGGGTCCGGCGGCGGGGAGCTGTTTTTT.

The genes are TRBV10-3 and TRBJ1-2, with D maybe TRBD1 (6 bases). The CDR3 is made up of 16 amino acids. Germline values: CDR1 ENHRY, CDR2 SYGVKD. Trimming shortened V by 4 bases and J by 4 bases, and 19 bases separated the two germline ends. The CDR3 DNA reads as TGTGCCATCAGTGTTTCCGGGACATCGCCCGGCTATGGCTACACCTTC. Encoded protein: CAISVSGTSPGYGYTF.

The chain is built from TRBV5-4 and TRBJ2-7; possible D gene TRBD1, 6 bases. This CDR3 has 15 amino acids. V was pared by 0 bases and J by 3 bases, with 13 bases between. The germline V gene has CDR1 SGHNT and CDR2 YYREEE (reference sequence). CDR3 sequence reads: CASSLGAQGIYEQYF. In DNA form, the CDR3 reads TGTGCCAGCAGCTTGGGAGCGCAGGGGATCTACGAGCAGTACTTC.

The chain links TRBV28 to TRBJ1-1; 8 nucleotides match TRBD1. The germline gives CDR1 MDHEN, CDR2 SYDVKM. Trimming cost V 3 bases and J 10 bases; bases outside gene matches: 10. The CDR3 totals 14 residues. The CDR3 nucleotides are TGTGCCAGCAGTTTTTTCTACAGGGGGAGCGGAGCTTTCTTT. Encoded protein: CASSFFYRGSGAFF. Full variable domain (outside the CDR3, taken from reference TRBV28 and TRBJ1-1): DVKVTQSSRYLVKRTGEKVFLECVQDMDHENMFWYRQDPGLGLRLIYFSYDVKMKEKGDIPEGYSVSREKKERFSLILESASTNQTSMYLCASSFFYRGSGAFFGQGTRLTVV.

The chain combines TRBV19 with TRBJ2-1, with D perhaps assigned TRBD1 or TRBD2 (6 bases each). CDR1 and CDR2 (germline): LNHDA, SQIVND (reference sequence). This CDR3 spans 15 amino acids. Deletions cut 6 bases from V and 2 bases from J, with 14 bases between. The CDR3 loop is CASSLTGGPYNEQFF. The CDR3 DNA reads as TGTGCCAGTAGCCTGACAGGAGGGCCCTACAATGAGCAGTTCTTC.

The chain recombines TRBV12-3 or TRBV12-4 with TRBJ1-2; no firm D call. The CDR3 runs 13 residues. With 1 base removed from V and 8 bases from J, the gap between germline ends came to 11 bases. The CDR3 DNA is TGTGCCAGCAGTTTAGTACAGACCGGGGGCTACACCTTC. Amino acid sequence: CASSLVQTGGYTF.

V usage is TRBV14 and J usage is TRBJ1-4; 8 bases agree with TRBD1. The CDR3 covers 14 residues. From germline, CDR1 is SGHDN and CDR2 FVKESK. V was pared by 3 bases and J by 6 bases, with 3 bases of the junction left unmatched. Here the CDR3 DNA reads TGTGCCAGCAGCCAGTTGGGACAGGATGAAAAACTGTTTTTT. It specifies CASSQLGQDEKLFF.